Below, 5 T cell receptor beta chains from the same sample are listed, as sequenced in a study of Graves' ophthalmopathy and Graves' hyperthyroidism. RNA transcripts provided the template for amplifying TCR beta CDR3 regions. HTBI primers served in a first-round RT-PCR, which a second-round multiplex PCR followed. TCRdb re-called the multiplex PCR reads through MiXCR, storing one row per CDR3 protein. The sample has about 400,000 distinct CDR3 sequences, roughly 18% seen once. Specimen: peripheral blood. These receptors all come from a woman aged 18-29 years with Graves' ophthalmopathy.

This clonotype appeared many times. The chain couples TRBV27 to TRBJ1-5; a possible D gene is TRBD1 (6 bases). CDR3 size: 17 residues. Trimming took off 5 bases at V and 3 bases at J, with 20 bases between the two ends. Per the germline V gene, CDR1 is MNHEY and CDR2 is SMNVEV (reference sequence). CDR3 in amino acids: CASSPRWTDEYNQPQHF. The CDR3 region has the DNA TGTGCCAGCAGTCCGAGATGGACAGATGAGTACAATCAGCCCCAGCATTTT.

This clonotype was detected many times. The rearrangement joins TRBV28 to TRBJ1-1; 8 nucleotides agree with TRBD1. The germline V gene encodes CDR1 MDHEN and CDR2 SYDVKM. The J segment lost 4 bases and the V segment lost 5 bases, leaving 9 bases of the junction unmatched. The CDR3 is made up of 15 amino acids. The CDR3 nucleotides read TGTGCCAGCAGTCCCCCTCGGACAGGGACCACTGAAGCTTTCTTT. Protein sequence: CASSPPRTGTTEAFF. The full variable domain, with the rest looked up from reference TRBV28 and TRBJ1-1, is DVKVTQSSRYLVKRTGEKVFLECVQDMDHENMFWYRQDPGLGLRLIYFSYDVKMKEKGDIPEGYSVSREKKERFSLILESASTNQTSMYLCASSPPRTGTTEAFFGQGTRLTVV.

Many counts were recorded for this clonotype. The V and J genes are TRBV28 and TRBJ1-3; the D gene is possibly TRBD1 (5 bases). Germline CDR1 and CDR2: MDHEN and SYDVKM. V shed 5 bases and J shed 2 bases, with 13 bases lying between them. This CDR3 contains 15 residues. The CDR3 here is CASSTGAFPGNTIYF. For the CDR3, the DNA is TGTGCCAGCAGTACCGGGGCTTTCCCTGGAAACACCATATATTTT.

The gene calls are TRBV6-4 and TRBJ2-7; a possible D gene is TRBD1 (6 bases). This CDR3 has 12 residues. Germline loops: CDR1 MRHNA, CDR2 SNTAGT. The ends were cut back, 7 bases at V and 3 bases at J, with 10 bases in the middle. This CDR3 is CASKQGIYEQYF. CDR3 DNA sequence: TGTGCCAGCAAACAGGGTATCTACGAGCAGTACTTC.

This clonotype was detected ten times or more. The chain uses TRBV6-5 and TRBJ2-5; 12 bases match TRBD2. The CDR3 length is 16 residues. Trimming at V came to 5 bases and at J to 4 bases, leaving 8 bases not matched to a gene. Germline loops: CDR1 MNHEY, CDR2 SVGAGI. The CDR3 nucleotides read TGTGCCAGCAGTAACAGACTAGCGGGAGAAGGAGAGACCCAGTACTTC. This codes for CASSNRLAGEGETQYF.